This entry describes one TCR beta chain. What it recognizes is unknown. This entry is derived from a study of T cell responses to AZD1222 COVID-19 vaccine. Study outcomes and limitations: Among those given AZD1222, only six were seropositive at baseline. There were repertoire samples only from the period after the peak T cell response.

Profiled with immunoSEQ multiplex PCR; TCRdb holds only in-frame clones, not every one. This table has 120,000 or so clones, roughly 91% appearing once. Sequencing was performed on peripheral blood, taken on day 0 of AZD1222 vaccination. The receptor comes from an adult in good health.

CDR3 in DNA: TGTGCCAGCAGCTTAGCGGCCGACTACGAGCAGTACTTC. It translates to CASSLAADYEQYF. V gene TRBV11-3 combines with J gene TRBJ2-7; D unresolved. Germline CDR1 SGHNT, CDR2 YENEEA. CDR3 length: 13 amino acids. Between the trimmed V and J ends, which lost 1 base and 3 bases, there was a span of 7 bases.